This section outlines one T cell receptor beta chain sequence together with its context. Its matching antigen is unknown. The CDR3 has 14 amino acids. V gave up 3 bases and J gave up 2 bases, with 11 bases separating them. Per germline, CDR1 SGHRS and CDR2 YFSETQ. Researchers grouped second doses given at about 4 or about 12 weeks into one pool. The data stem from a study of T cell responses to AZD1222 COVID-19 vaccine. The protocol was immunoSEQ multiplex PCR, while the TCRdb copy is restricted to in-frame clones and leaves out a portion. Of 250,000 to 300,000 clones in the sample, around 93% were seen once. General observations from the study: Reports say nearly half of spike-specific TCRs go after unmutated variant regions.

J is TRBJ2-5 and V is TRBV5-1; D possibly corresponds to TRBD2 (5 bases). The specimen was peripheral blood, collected 28 days after the second AZD1222 dose. The TCR originated in an adult who received the AZD1222 COVID-19 vaccine. This chain's CDR3 is CASSSTRGQETQYF. CDR3 DNA: TGCGCCAGCAGCTCAACGAGAGGGCAAGAGACCCAGTACTTC. The full variable domain, its missing parts supplied by reference TRBV5-1 and TRBJ2-5, is KAGVTQTPRYLIKTRGQQVTLSCSPISGHRSVSWYQQTPGQGLQFLFEYFSETQRNKGNFPGRFSGRQFSNSRSEMNVSTLELGDSALYLCASSSTRGQETQYFGPGTRLLVL.